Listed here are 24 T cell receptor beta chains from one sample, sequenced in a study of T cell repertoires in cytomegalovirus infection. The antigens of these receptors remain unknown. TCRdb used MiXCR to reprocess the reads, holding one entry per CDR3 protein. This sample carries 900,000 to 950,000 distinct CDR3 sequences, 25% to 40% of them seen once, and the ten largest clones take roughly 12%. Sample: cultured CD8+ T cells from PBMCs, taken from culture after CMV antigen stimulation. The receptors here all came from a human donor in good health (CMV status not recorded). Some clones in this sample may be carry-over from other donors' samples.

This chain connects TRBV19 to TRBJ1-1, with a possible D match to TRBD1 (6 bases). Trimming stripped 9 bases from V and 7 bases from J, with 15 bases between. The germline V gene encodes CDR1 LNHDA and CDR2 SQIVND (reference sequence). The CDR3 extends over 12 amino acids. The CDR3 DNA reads TGTGCCAGCAAGCACGGGGGCTTTGAAGCTTTCTTT. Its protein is CASKHGGFEAFF.

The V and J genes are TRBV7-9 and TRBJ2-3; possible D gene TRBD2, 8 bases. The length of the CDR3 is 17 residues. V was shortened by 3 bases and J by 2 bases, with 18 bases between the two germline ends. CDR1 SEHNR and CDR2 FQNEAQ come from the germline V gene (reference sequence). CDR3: CASSFLREGADTDTQYF. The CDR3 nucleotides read TGTGCCAGCAGCTTCCTCCGGGAGGGGGCCGACACAGATACGCAGTATTTT.

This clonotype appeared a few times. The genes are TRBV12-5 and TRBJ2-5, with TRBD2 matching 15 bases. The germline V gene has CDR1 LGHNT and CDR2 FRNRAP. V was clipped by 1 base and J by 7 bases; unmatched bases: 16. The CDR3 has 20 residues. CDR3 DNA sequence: TGTGCTAGTGGTTTGGAGGAGCCGGGACTAGCGGGGGGCACCTCAGGGACCCAGTACTTC. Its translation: CASGLEEPGLAGGTSGTQYF. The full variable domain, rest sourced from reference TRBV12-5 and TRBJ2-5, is DARVTQTPRHKVTEMGQEVTMRCQPILGHNTVFWYRQTMMQGLELLAYFRNRAPLDDSGMPKDRFSAEMPDATLATLKIQPSEPRDSAVYFCASGLEEPGLAGGTSGTQYFGPGTRLLVL.

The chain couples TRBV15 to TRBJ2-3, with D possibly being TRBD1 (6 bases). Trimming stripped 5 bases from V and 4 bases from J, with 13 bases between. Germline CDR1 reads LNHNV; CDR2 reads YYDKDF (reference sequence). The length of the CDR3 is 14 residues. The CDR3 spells CATSSSGVADTQYF. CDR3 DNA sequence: TGTGCCACCAGCTCGTCAGGGGTTGCAGATACGCAGTATTTT.

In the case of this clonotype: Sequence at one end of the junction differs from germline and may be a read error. The CDR3 loop reads CVSSPLTGTDTQYF. CDR3 sequence (DNA): TGTGTCAGCAGCCCCCTGACAGGCACAGATACGCAGTATTTT. The V and J genes are TRBV6-2 or TRBV6-3 and TRBJ2-3; tentatively, D is TRBD1 (5 bases). The CDR3 runs 14 residues. The germline V gene encodes CDR1 MNHEY and CDR2 SVGEGT.

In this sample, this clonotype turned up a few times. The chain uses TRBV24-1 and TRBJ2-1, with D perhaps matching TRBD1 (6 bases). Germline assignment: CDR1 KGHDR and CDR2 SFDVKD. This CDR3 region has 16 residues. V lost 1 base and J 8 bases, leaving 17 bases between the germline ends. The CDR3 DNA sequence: TGTGCCACCAGTGATTTAAGTCGAACAGGGAGTTATGAGCAGTTCTTC. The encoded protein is CATSDLSRTGSYEQFF.

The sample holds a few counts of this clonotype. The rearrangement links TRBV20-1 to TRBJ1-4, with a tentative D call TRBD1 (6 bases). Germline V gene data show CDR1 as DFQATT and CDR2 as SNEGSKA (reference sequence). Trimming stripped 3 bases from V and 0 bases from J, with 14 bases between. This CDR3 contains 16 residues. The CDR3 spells CSARRRDTATNEKLFF. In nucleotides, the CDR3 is TGCAGTGCTAGGAGGCGGGACACTGCAACTAATGAAAAACTGTTTTTT.

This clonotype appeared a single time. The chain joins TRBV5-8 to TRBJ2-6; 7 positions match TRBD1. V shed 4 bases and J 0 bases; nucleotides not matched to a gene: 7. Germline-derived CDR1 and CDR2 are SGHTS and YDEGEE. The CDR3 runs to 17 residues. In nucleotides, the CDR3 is TGTGCCAGCAGCCCCGGGACAGAGAGCTCTGGGGCCAACGTCCTGACTTTC. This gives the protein CASSPGTESSGANVLTF. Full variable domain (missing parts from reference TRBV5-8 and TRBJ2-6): EAGVTQSPTHLIKTRGQQATLRCSPISGHTSVYWYQQALGLGLQFLLWYDEGEERNRGNFPPRFSGRQFPNYSSELNVNALELEDSALYLCASSPGTESSGANVLTFGAGSRLTVL.

This CDR3 reads CSARRSPLSYEQYF. CDR3 nucleotides: TGCAGTGCCCGTCGGAGTCCACTTTCCTACGAGCAGTACTTC. This rearrangement joins TRBV20-1 to TRBJ2-7; D gene uncertain. V was pared by 6 bases and J by 1 base, with 16 bases between. This CDR3 contains 14 residues. The germline V gene encodes CDR1 DFQATT and CDR2 SNEGSKA (reference sequence).

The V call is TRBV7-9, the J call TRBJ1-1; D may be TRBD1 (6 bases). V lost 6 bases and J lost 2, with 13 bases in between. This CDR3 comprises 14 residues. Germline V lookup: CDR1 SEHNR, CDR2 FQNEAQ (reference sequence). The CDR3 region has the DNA TGTGCCAGCAGGAGAGGGGGGATCAACACTGAAGCTTTCTTT. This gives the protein CASRRGGINTEAFF.

The CDR3 loop is CSARDIVGDLMEGYTF. The CDR3 bases are TGCAGTGCTAGAGACATCGTCGGGGACCTTATGGAGGGCTACACCTTC. The chain links TRBV20-1 to TRBJ1-2; D is possibly TRBD1 (5 bases). CDR3 length: 16 residues. V lost 0 bases, J lost 8 bases, and 22 bases lay in between. The germline gives CDR1 DFQATT, CDR2 SNEGSKA (reference sequence).

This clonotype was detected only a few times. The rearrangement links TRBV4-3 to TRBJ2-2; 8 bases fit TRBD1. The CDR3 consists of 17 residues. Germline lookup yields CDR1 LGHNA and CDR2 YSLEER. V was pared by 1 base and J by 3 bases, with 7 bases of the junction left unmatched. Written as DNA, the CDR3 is TGCGCCAGCAGCCAAGTGGTGACAGGGGAGGACACCGGGGAGCTGTTTTTT. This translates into CASSQVVTGEDTGELFF.

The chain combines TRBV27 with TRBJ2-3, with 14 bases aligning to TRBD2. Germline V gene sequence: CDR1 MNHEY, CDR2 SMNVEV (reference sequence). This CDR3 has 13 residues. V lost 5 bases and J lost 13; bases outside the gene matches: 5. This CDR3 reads CASSVSTSGGEYF. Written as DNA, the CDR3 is TGTGCCAGCAGTGTCTCGACTAGCGGGGGGGAGTATTTT.

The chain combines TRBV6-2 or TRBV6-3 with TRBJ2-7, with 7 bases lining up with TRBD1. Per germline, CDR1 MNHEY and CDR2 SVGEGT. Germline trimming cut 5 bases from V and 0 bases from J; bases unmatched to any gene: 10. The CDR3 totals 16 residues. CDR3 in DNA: TGTGCCAGCAGTGGGCCAAGGACAGGAATCTCCTACGAGCAGTACGTC. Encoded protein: CASSGPRTGISYEQYV.

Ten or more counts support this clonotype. The CDR3 DNA reads as TGTGCCAGCAGTTACCGGGTTGACTATGGCTACACCTTC. Translated: CASSYRVDYGYTF. The gene calls are TRBV7-9 and TRBJ1-2; D is undetermined. The germline V gene encodes CDR1 SEHNR and CDR2 FQNEAQ (reference sequence). Trimming left V 6 bases short and J 3 bases short, with 11 bases between. The CDR3 runs to 13 residues.

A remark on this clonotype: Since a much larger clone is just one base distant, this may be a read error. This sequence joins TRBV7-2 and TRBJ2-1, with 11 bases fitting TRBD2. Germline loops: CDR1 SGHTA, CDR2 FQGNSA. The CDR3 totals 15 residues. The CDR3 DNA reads TGTGCCAGCAGCTTCCTAGCGGGGGGAAACAATAAGCAGTTCTTC. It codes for CASSFLAGGNNKQFF.

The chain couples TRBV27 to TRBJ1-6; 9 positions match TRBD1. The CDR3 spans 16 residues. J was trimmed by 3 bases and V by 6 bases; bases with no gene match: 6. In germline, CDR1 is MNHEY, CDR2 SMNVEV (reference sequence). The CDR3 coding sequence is TGTGCCAGCAGCGTTACGGACAGGGGCTATAATTCACCCCTCCACTTT. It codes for CASSVTDRGYNSPLHF.

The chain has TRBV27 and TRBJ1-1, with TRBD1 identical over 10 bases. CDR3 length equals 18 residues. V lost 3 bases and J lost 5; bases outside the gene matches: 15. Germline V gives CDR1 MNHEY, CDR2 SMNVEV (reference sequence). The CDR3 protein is CASSFILVGQGVGTEAFF. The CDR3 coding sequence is TGTGCCAGCAGTTTTATCCTTGTCGGACAGGGGGTCGGTACTGAAGCTTTCTTT.

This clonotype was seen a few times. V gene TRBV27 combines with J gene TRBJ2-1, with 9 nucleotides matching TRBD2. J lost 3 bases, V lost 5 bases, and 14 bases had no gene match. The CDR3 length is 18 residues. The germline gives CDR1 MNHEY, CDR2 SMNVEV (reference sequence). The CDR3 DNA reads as TGTGCCAGCAGTGCCTCCAATCTAGCGGGGTACTTCTACAATGAGCAGTTCTTC. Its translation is CASSASNLAGYFYNEQFF.

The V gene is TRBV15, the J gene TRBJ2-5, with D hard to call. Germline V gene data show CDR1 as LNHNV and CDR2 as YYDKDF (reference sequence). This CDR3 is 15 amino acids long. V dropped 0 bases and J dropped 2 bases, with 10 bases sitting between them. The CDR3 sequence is CATSREVGKQETQYF. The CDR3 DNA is TGTGCCACCAGCAGAGAGGTGGGGAAACAAGAGACCCAGTACTTC.

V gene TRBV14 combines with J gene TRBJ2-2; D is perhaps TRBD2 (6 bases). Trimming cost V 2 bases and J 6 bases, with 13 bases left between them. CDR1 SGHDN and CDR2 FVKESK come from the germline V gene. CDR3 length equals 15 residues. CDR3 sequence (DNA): TGTGCCAGCAGCCAAAGTCTAGGGAGGCCCGGGGAGCTGTTTTTT. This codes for CASSQSLGRPGELFF.

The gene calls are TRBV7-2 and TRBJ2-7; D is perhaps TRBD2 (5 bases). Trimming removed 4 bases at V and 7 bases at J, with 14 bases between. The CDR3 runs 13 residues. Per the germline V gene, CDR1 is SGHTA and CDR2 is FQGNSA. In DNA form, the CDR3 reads TGTGCCAGCAGCTCGTTTACTCGGGAAGAGCAGTACTTC. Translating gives CASSSFTREEQYF.

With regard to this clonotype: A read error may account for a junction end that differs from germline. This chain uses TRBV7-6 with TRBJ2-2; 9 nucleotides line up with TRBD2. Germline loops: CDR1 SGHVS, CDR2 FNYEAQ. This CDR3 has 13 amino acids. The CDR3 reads CASSIAGVRELFF. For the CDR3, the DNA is TGTGCCAGCAGCATAGCGGGAGTCCGGGAGCTGTTTTTT.

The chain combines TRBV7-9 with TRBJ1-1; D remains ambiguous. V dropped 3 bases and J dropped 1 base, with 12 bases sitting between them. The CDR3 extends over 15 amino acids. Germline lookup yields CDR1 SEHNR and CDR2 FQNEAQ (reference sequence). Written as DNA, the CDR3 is TGTGCCAGCAGCTTTCGCGCGGGCAGGAACACTGAAGCTTTCTTT. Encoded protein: CASSFRAGRNTEAFF. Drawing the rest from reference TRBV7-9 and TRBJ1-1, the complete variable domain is DTGVSQNPRHKITKRGQNVTFRCDPISEHNRLYWYRQTLGQGPEFLTYFQNEAQLEKSRLLSDRFSAERPKGSFSTLEIQRTEQGDSAMYLCASSFRAGRNTEAFFGQGTRLTVV.